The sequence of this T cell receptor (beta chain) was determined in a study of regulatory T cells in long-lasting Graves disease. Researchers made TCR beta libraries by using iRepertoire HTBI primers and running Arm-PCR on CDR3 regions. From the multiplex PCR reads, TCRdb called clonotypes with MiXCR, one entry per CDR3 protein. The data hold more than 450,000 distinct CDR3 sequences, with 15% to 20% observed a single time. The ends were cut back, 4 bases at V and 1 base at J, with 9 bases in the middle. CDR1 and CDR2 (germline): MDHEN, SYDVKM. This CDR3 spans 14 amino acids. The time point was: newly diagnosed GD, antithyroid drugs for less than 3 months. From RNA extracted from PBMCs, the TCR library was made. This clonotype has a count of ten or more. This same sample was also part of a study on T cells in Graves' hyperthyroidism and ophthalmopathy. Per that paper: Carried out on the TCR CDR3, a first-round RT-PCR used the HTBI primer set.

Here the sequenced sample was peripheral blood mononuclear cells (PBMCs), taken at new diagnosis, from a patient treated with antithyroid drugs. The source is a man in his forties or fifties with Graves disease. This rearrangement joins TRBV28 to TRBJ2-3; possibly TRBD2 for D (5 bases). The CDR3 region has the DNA TGTGCCAGCAGTTCCGGGGATCGCACAGATACGCAGTATTTT. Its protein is CASSSGDRTDTQYF.